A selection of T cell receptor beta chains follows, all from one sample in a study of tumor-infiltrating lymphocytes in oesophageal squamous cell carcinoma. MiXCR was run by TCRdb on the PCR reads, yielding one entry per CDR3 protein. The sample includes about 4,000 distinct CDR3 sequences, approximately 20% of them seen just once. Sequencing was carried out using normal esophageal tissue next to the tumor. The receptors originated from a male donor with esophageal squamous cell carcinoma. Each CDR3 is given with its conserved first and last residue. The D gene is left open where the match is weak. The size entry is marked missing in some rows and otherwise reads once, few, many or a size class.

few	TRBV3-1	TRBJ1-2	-	TGTGCCAGCAGCCAAGTCCAGGGGCACGGCTACACCTTC	CASSQVQGHGYTF
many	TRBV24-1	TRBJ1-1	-	TGTGCCACCAGTGAATCGGGACACGTGAACACTGAAGCTTTCTTT	CATSESGHVNTEAFF
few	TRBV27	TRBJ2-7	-	TGTGCCAGCAGTTTAGGAGGGGTAAGGTACGAGCAGTACTTC	CASSLGGVRYEQYF
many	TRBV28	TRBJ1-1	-	TGTGCCAGCAGTTTAGCAGGGGATATCTCTGAAGCTTTCTTT	CASSLAGDISEAFF
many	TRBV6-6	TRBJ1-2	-	TGTGCCAGCAGTTACTCCGGCTATGGCTACACCTTC	CASSYSGYGYTF
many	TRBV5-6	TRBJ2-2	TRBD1	TGTGCCAGCAGCCAACCCGGGACAGGGACCACCGGGGAGCTGTTTTTT	CASSQPGTGTTGELFF
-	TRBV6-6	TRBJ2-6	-	TGTGCCAGCTCATGGCTGACTTTC	CASSWLTF
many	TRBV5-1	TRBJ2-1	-	TGCGCCAGCAGCTTGGTATCGGTAGAAATAGGGAATGAGCAGTTCTTC	CASSLVSVEIGNEQFF
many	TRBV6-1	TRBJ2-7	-	TGTGCCAGCAGTGGGACGCCGGGACAACCGAAAATCTACGAGCAGTACTTC	CASSGTPGQPKIYEQYF
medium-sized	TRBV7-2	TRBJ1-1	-	TGTGCCAGCAGCTTCTCGGACAGACTGAACACTGAAGCTTTCTTT	CASSFSDRLNTEAFF
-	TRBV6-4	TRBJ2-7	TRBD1	TGTGCCAGCAGTGACTCCTCACAGGGGGAGAACAATGAGCAGTACTTC	CASSDSSQGENNEQYF
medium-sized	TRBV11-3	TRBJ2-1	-	TGTGCCAGCAGCCAGAACCTCCGGGAGCAGTTCTTC	CASSQNLREQFF
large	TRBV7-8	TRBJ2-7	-	TGTGCCAGCAGCTTAGTCATGGCAGAGAGCTCCTACGAGCAGTACTTC	CASSLVMAESSYEQYF
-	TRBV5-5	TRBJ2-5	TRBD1	TGTGCCAGCAGCTTCGCACGGACAGGATTAAACACCGGGGAGCTGTACTTC	CASSFARTGLNTGELYF
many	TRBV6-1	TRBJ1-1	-	TGTGCCAGCAGTGATCAGGGGAGGAACACTGAAGCTTTCTTT	CASSDQGRNTEAFF
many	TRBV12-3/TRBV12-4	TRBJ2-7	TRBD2	TGTGCCAGCAGTTTAGGACTAGCGGCAAACGAGCAGTACTTC	CASSLGLAANEQYF
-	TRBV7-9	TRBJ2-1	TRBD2	TGTGCCAGCAGCGTGGGACTAGTTGATGAGGAGTTGTTC	CASSVGLVDEELF
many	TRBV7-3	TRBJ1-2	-	TGTGCCAGCAGCCCTACGACCGGAAGGGGAGGCTACACCTTC	CASSPTTGRGGYTF
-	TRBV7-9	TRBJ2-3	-	TGTGCCACCCCACCCATGGACGCAGGGACCGGGGAGCTGTACTTC	CATPPMDAGTGELYF
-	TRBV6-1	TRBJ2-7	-	TGTGCCAGCAGTGAAGCGGCGTTCAGCACAGCTACGCAGTACTTC	CASSEAAFSTATQYF
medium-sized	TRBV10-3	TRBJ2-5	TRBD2	TGTGCCATCAGTCTCCGGGGTAGCGGGGGGTATGGAGAGACCCAGTACTTC	CAISLRGSGGYGETQYF
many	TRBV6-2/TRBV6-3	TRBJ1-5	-	TGTGCCAGCAGTTTCGGCCCATTCGTTGCCCAGCATTTT	CASSFGPFVAQHF
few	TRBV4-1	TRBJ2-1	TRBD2	TGCGCCAGCCGGGGGGGCGTAAATGAGCAGTTCTTC	CASRGGVNEQFF
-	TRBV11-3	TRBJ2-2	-	TGTGCCAGCAGCTTAAATCCTCTCACCGGGGAGCTGTTTTTT	CASSLNPLTGELFF
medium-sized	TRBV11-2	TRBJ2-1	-	TGTGCCAGCAGCGGGCAGGAACCCTACAATGAGCAGTTCTTC	CASSGQEPYNEQFF
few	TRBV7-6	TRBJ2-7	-	TGTGCCAGCAGCGTGGGACTGGTGAATGAGCAGTGCTTC	CASSVGLVNEQCF
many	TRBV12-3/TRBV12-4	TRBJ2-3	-	TGTGCCAGCAGTTTAGCGGGACATAGCACAGATACGCAGTATTTT	CASSLAGHSTDTQYF
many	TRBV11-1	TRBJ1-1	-	TGTGCCAGCAGCTTCGCGACAGTGAACACTGAAGCTTTCTTT	CASSFATVNTEAFF
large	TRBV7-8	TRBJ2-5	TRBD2	TGTGCCAGCAGCTTAGATGGTAGCGGGGGAGAGACCCAGTACTTC	CASSLDGSGGETQYF
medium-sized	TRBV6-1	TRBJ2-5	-	TGTGCCAGCAGTGAAGCCAGAGGGCTTGGAGAGACCCAGTACTTC	CASSEARGLGETQYF
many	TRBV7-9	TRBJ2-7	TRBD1	TGTGCCAGCAGCTTAGGGACAGGGGGCATGGACGAGCAGTACTTC	CASSLGTGGMDEQYF
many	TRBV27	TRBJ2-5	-	TGTGCCAGCAGTTCCTCGAGAGGGCCGAAGACCCAGTACTTC	CASSSSRGPKTQYF
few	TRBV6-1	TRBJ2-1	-	TGTGCCAGCAGTGAACTGCAGGATCTACCCTACGAGCAGTTCTTC	CASSELQDLPYEQFF
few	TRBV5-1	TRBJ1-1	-	TGCGCCAGCAGCTCCGGTCGCCGGGACATAACAAGTGGGAACACTGAAGCTTTCTTT	CASSSGRRDITSGNTEAFF
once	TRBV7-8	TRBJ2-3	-	TGTGCCAGCAGCAAAGAATCCGGGGGGCGTAGCACAGATAGGCAGTATTTT	CASSKESGGRSTDRQYF
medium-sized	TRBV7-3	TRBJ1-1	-	TGTGCCAGCAGCTTAGGTAGGCAGAACACTGAAGCTTTCTTT	CASSLGRQNTEAFF
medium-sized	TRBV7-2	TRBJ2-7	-	TGTGCCAGCAGCCCAAATGGCCGAACCTACGAGCAGTACTTC	CASSPNGRTYEQYF
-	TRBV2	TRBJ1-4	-	TGTGCCAGCAACTTGCAACAGGGAGCAACAACTAATGAAAAACTGTTTTTT	CASNLQQGATTNEKLFF
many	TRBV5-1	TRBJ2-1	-	TGCGCCAGCAGCTCGGGACCGAGCTCCTACAATGAGCAGTTCTTC	CASSSGPSSYNEQFF
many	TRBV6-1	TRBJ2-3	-	TGTGCCAGCAGTCCGCCCTCCGGACACCACCGCACAGATACGCAGTATTTT	CASSPPSGHHRTDTQYF
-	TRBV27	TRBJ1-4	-	TGTGCCAGCAGTTTGGTCCAGGGGGAAAAACTGTTTTTT	CASSLVQGEKLFF
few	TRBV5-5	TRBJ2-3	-	TGTGCCAGCAGCGTATGGGAGGATACGCAGTATTTT	CASSVWEDTQYF
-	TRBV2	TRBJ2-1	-	TGTGCCAGCTGCCCGGACAGCCTGACCTCCTACGAGCAGTTCTTC	CASCPDSLTSYEQFF
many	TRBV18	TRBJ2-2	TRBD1	TGTGCCAGCTCACCACGAGGGGGCCTACACACCGGGGAGCTGTTTTTT	CASSPRGGLHTGELFF
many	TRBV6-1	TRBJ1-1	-	TGTGCCAGCAGTCTAATGAACACTGAAGCTTTCTTT	CASSLMNTEAFF
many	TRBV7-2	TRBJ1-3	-	TGTGCCAGCAGCTTACGGCCCCTAGCTGGAAACACCATATATTTT	CASSLRPLAGNTIYF
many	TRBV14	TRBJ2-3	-	TGTGCCAGCAGCCAAGTGGGTGGAGATACGCAGTATTTT	CASSQVGGDTQYF
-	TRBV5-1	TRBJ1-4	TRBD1	TGCGCCAGCGCCGCCGACAGGGGTCTGGGTGAAAAACTGTTTTTT	CASAADRGLGEKLFF